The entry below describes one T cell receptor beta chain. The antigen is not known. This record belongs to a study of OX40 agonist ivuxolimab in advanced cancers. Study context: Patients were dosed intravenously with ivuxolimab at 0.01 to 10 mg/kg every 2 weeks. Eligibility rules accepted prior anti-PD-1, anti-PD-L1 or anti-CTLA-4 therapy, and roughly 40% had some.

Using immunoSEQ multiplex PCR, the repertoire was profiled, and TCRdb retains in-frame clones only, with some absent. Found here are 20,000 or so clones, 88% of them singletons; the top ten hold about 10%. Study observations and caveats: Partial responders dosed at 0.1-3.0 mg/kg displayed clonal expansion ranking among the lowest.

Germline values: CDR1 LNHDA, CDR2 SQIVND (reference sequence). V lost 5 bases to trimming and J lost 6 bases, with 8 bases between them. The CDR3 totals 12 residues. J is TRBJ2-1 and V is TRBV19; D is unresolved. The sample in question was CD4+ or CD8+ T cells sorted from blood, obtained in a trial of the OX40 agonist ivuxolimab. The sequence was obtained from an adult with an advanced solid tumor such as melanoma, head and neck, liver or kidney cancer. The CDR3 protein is CASSFSINEQFF. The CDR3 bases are TGTGCCAGTAGTTTTTCCATCAATGAGCAGTTCTTC.